Following are 18 T cell receptor beta chains from one sample sequenced in a study of CD8+CD57+ T cells in acquired aplastic anemia. Patients selected for sequencing had displayed CD8+CD57+ cell expansion by flow cytometry. CDR3 and TCR beta VDJ profiling relied on genomic DNA as the template. In TCRdb, the reads were re-called with MiXCR into one record per CDR3 protein. Altogether 90,000 to 150,000 distinct CDR3 sequences are present, over 55% being singletons, with the ten largest covering roughly 32%. Sequencing used sorted CD4+, CD8+, or CD8+CD57+ T cells (not recorded which) from PBMCs. All receptors come from a human donor with aplastic anemia.

Ten or more counts support this clonotype. The CDR3 DNA follows: TGTGCCAGCAGCCCAAGCCTCAGGGCCTACGAGCAGTACTTC. Translating gives CASSPSLRAYEQYF. This chain links TRBV7-8 with TRBJ2-7; a possible D gene is TRBD1 (5 bases). With 5 bases removed from V and 2 bases from J, the gap between germline ends came to 13 bases. The CDR3 consists of 14 residues. Germline values: CDR1 SGHVS, CDR2 FQNEAQ.

The rearrangement joins TRBV10-3 to TRBJ2-7; D possibly corresponds to TRBD1 (5 bases). Germline V lookup: CDR1 ENHRY, CDR2 SYGVKD. CDR3 length: 13 amino acids. Trimming took 4 bases from V and 3 from J, leaving 10 bases between them. The CDR3 sequence: CAISVTDIYEQYF. DNA for the CDR3: TGTGCCATCAGTGTGACGGACATCTACGAGCAGTACTTC.

At least ten counts were recorded for this clonotype. The chain is built from TRBV9 and TRBJ1-1; TRBD1 matches 8 bases. J gave up 8 bases and V 4 bases, and 13 bases lay outside the gene matches. The CDR3 consists of 15 residues. CDR1 is SGDLS and CDR2 is YYNGEE in the germline V gene. The CDR3 reads CASSPGTGLELEAFF. The CDR3 DNA is TGTGCCAGCAGCCCTGGGACAGGCCTAGAGTTAGAAGCTTTCTTT. The full variable domain, its missing parts supplied by reference TRBV9 and TRBJ1-1, is DSGVTQTPKHLITATGQRVTLRCSPRSGDLSVYWYQQSLDQGLQFLIQYYNGEERAKGNILERFSAQQFPDLHSELNLSSLELGDSALYFCASSPGTGLELEAFFGQGTRLTVV.

The chain joins TRBV6-1 to TRBJ2-3; D is possibly TRBD1 (6 bases). V shed 6 bases and J shed 2 bases, with 15 bases lying between them. The germline V gene has CDR1 MNHNS and CDR2 SASEGT. This CDR3 spans 15 amino acids. The CDR3 here is CASRLQGWDTDTQYF. The CDR3 bases are TGTGCCAGCAGACTACAGGGCTGGGACACAGATACGCAGTATTTT.

Regarding this clonotype: One end of the junction fails to match germline, which may point to a read error. The V and J genes are TRBV24-1 and TRBJ2-5; D remains ambiguous. This CDR3 is 13 amino acids long. The germline V gene has CDR1 KGHDR and CDR2 SFDVKD. The CDR3: CATSGLVVGEQYF. The CDR3 DNA reads TGTGCCACCAGTGGTTTGGTTGTCGGTGAGCAGTACTTC.

The chain has TRBV2 and TRBJ2-7; D uncertain. Trimming left V 6 bases short and J 4 bases short, with 10 bases between. This CDR3 is 12 amino acids long. The germline CDR1 and CDR2 sequences are SNHLY and FYNNEI. CDR3 in DNA: TGTGCCAGCAGCCAAGACGGTTACGAGCAGTACTTC. Translating it yields CASSQDGYEQYF.

This clonotype was detected once. The V call is TRBV7-6, the J call TRBJ2-7; TRBD2 agrees at 7 bases. In germline, CDR1 is SGHVS, CDR2 FNYEAQ. CDR3 length: 15 amino acids. After removal of 1 base from V and 6 bases from J, the junction contained 9 bases not matched to a gene. This CDR3 is CASSLVGGGNSEQYF. The CDR3 DNA reads TGTGCCAGCAGCTTAGTGGGGGGAGGGAACAGCGAGCAGTACTTC.

The chain links TRBV5-1 to TRBJ2-7, with 9 nucleotides matching TRBD1. V shed 3 bases and J 7 bases; nucleotides not matched to a gene: 5. The length of the CDR3 is 13 residues. Germline-derived CDR1 and CDR2 are SGHRS and YFSETQ. The DNA for the CDR3 is TGCGCCAGCAGCTACGGGACAGGGAATGAGCAGTACTTC. It yields the protein CASSYGTGNEQYF.

This clonotype came up a few times. This rearrangement joins TRBV19 to TRBJ2-5; D tentatively reads TRBD1 or TRBD2 (6 bases each). Germline loops: CDR1 LNHDA, CDR2 SQIVND (reference sequence). CDR3 length: 14 residues. V was shortened by 1 base and J by 4 bases, with 10 bases between the two germline ends. CDR3 bases: TGTGCCAGTAGTATAGGGGGGGCCGGAGAGACCCAGTACTTC. It yields the protein CASSIGGAGETQYF.

The genes are TRBV12-3 or TRBV12-4 and TRBJ2-1, with 13 bases identical to TRBD2. The V gene end was trimmed by 7 bases and the J gene end by 9 bases; junction bases not matched to a gene: 9. The CDR3 is 15 residues long. The CDR3 DNA is TGTGCCAGCACCCAGACTAGCGGGAGGTCGGGTGAGCAGTTCTTC. Translation gives CASTQTSGRSGEQFF.

This clonotype appeared many times. The chain links TRBV4-2 to TRBJ2-1; D ambiguous. The CDR3 has 11 amino acids. Germline values: CDR1 LGHNA, CDR2 YNFKEQ. The ends were cut back, 3 bases at V and 7 bases at J, with 4 bases in the middle. The CDR3 is CASSQGNEQFF. The CDR3 DNA follows: TGTGCCAGCAGCCAGGGGAATGAGCAGTTCTTC.

This clonotype was recorded a few times. The chain employs TRBV27 and TRBJ1-3, with D perhaps TRBD1 (6 bases). Trimming cost V 3 bases and J 8 bases, with 14 bases left between them. This CDR3 region has 14 residues. Germline CDR1 MNHEY, CDR2 SMNVEV (reference sequence). This CDR3 is CASSFKEQGYTIYF. CDR3 sequence (DNA): TGTGCCAGCAGTTTTAAGGAACAGGGATACACCATATATTTT.

This clonotype was detected only a few times. The rearrangement joins TRBV29-1 to TRBJ1-2, with a weak D call TRBD1 (6 bases). The germline CDR1 and CDR2 sequences are SQVTM and ANQGSEA. The CDR3 is 14 residues long. Trimming pared 4 bases from V and 1 base from J, leaving 13 bases between. DNA for the CDR3: TGCAGCGTTGGGCCTGGACAGCGTAACTATGGCTACACCTTC. Protein: CSVGPGQRNYGYTF.

The chain employs TRBV7-8 and TRBJ1-5; D is ambiguous. CDR1 and CDR2 from the germline V gene are SGHVS and FQNEAQ. CDR3 length: 14 residues. V dropped 5 bases and J dropped 4 bases, with 12 bases sitting between them. The CDR3: CASSLSLYNQPQHF. In nucleotides, the CDR3 is TGTGCCAGCAGCCTAAGTCTGTATAATCAGCCCCAGCATTTT.

V is TRBV11-2 and J is TRBJ1-6; TRBD1 is a possible D gene (5 bases). The germline gives CDR1 SGHAT, CDR2 FQNNGV. The length of the CDR3 is 14 residues. V was shortened by 3 bases and J by 7 bases, with 10 bases between the two germline ends. Here the CDR3 reads CASSLGRENSPLHF. The CDR3 DNA sequence: TGTGCCAGCAGCTTGGGCAGGGAGAATTCACCCCTCCACTTT.

The table lists this clonotype with a few counts. V usage is TRBV20-1 and J usage is TRBJ2-5; D remains unclear. Trimming stripped 4 bases from V and 5 bases from J, with 5 bases between. Germline V lookup: CDR1 DFQATT, CDR2 SNEGSKA (reference sequence). The CDR3 has 10 amino acids. CDR3 loop: CSATYETQYF. For the CDR3, the DNA is TGCAGTGCTACTTACGAGACCCAGTACTTC.

This clonotype was observed at least ten times. The chain is built from TRBV6-4 and TRBJ2-7; D may be TRBD1 or TRBD2 (5 bases each). The CDR3 sequence is 13 residues long. Germline lookup yields CDR1 MRHNA and CDR2 SNTAGT. V was pared by 3 bases and J by 0 bases, with 6 bases between. The CDR3 spells CASSEGPSYEQYF. The CDR3 nucleotides are TGTGCCAGCAGTGAGGGACCCTCCTACGAGCAGTACTTC.

In this sample, this clonotype turned up a few times. The rearrangement joins TRBV15 to TRBJ1-2; no clear D gene. The CDR3 has 14 amino acids. V gave up 2 bases and J gave up 12 bases, with 19 bases separating them. Germline CDR1 and CDR2: LNHNV and YYDKDF (reference sequence). CDR3 sequence: CATSRSKQPPGDTF. CDR3 DNA: TGTGCCACCAGCAGAAGCAAGCAGCCCCCTGGAGACACCTTC.